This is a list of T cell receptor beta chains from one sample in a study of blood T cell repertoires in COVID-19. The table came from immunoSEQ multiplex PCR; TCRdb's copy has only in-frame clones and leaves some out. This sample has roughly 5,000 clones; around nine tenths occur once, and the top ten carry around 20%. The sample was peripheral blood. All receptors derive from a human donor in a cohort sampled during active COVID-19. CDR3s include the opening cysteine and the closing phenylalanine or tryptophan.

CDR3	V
CASSLGTGRGAPTGELFF	TRBV7-9
CASSQGEGNTGELFF	TRBV4-1
CASRQYSGTRSYEQYF	TRBV21-1
CASGQARQPQHF	TRBV28
CASEAGNTIYF	TRBV6-6
CASSLAQGAGETQYF	TRBV5-1
CASSLLGGGQTQYF	TRBV28
CASSSTTPSIGNEQFF	TRBV7-3
CASSLGGWYEQYF	TRBV14
CASSLMDRAMNTEAFF	TRBV28
CASSDRGQNSNQPQHF	TRBV19
CSVAEVGQFF	TRBV29-1
CASSPTGANYGYTF	TRBV18
CANELAGGNEQFF	TRBV2
CATSPAGGEEQYF	TRBV15
CASTPTGGQAYEQYF	TRBV6-5
CASSSSGGTEAFF	TRBV7-3
CASSSKGASTGELFF	TRBV6-5
CASSAGLGRDNEQFF	TRBV7-2
CASSPRTRDNEQYF	TRBV14
CASTLLAGETDTQYF	TRBV5-1
CASSYNGGYYGYTF	TRBV6-5
CASSRQVNTEAFF	TRBV6-5
CASSKLGTPGRGAFF	TRBV28
CASSQWSGTVSPLHF	TRBV4-1
CASSWGQGAEAFF	TRBV12-3/TRBV12-4
CASSQRQGFYEQYF	TRBV18
CASSNGQGNSPLHF	TRBV7-2
CASSPGTPMDEQFF	TRBV6-5
CASSFSEGSSNSNQPQHF	TRBV7-9
CASSRDRGRSSAEAFF	TRBV18
CASSDLAGANEQFF	TRBV9
CASSRERVYNEQFF	TRBV19
CASSVGGQITPGDNEQFF	TRBV9
CASSSRPGTDSPLHF	TRBV5-5
CASPSGAGEHGWDEQFF	TRBV27